This is a list of T cell receptor beta chains from one sample in a study of blood T cell repertoires in COVID-19. The repertoire was sequenced with immunoSEQ multiplex PCR; TCRdb's copy has only in-frame clones and lacks some. In the table there are 90,000 to 150,000 clones, approximately 85% of which are singletons. Sequencing was done on a sample of peripheral blood. These receptors all stem from a human donor in a cohort sampled during active COVID-19. Each CDR3 is given with its conserved first and last residue. D genes are given only for firm matches. Not every row has a clone size; where given, it reads once, few, many or a size class.

d_call: .; v_call: TRBV5-1; j_call: TRBJ2-5; clone_size: .; cdr3_length: 13; cdr3_nt: TGCGCCAGCAGCTTGCGAGTCGAAGAGACCCAGTACTTC; cdr3_aa: CASSLRVEETQYF
d_call: .; v_call: TRBV19; j_call: TRBJ2-7; clone_size: .; cdr3_length: 15; cdr3_nt: TGTGCCAGTAGTATTGTCGGTTCGCCTACCTACGAGCAGTACTTC; cdr3_aa: CASSIVGSPTYEQYF
d_call: .; v_call: TRBV6-2/TRBV6-3; j_call: TRBJ2-1; clone_size: .; cdr3_length: 16; cdr3_nt: TGTGCCAGCAGTTCCGAGGGACTCCATTTAGCAATCAAGCAGTTCTTC; cdr3_aa: CASSSEGLHLAIKQFF
d_call: .; v_call: TRBV6-5; j_call: TRBJ1-1; clone_size: .; cdr3_length: 15; cdr3_nt: TGTGCCAGCAGCTCTTACGGGGGGGTCAACACTGAAGCTTTCTTT; cdr3_aa: CASSSYGGVNTEAFF
d_call: .; v_call: TRBV5-1; j_call: TRBJ1-3; clone_size: .; cdr3_length: 15; cdr3_nt: TGCGCCAGCAGCTTGGGTGTCAGCTCTGGAAACACCATATATTTT; cdr3_aa: CASSLGVSSGNTIYF
d_call: TRBD1; v_call: TRBV19; j_call: TRBJ2-2; clone_size: few; cdr3_length: 14; cdr3_nt: TGTGCCAGTAGCCGCGGACAGGGAGGAGGGGAGCTGTTTTTT; cdr3_aa: CASSRGQGGGELFF
d_call: TRBD1; v_call: TRBV29-1; j_call: TRBJ1-1; clone_size: .; cdr3_length: 13; cdr3_nt: TGCAGCGCTAGGACAGGAGGAAACACTGAAGCTTTCTTT; cdr3_aa: CSARTGGNTEAFF
d_call: .; v_call: TRBV6-5; j_call: TRBJ1-4; clone_size: .; cdr3_length: 15; cdr3_nt: TGTGCCAGCAGGTCCCTCGGGATTCTAGGTGAAAAACTGTTTTTT; cdr3_aa: CASRSLGILGEKLFF
d_call: .; v_call: TRBV3-1/TRBV3-2; j_call: TRBJ2-3; clone_size: .; cdr3_length: 13; cdr3_nt: TGTGCCAGCATGGTTCTGGGGGGAGATACGCAGTATTTT; cdr3_aa: CASMVLGGDTQYF
d_call: TRBD1; v_call: TRBV6-5; j_call: TRBJ1-3; clone_size: .; cdr3_length: 14; cdr3_nt: TGTGCCAGCAGCCCGGACAGGGGAGTAAACACCATATATTTT; cdr3_aa: CASSPDRGVNTIYF
d_call: TRBD1; v_call: TRBV28; j_call: TRBJ1-2; clone_size: .; cdr3_length: 16; cdr3_nt: TGTGCCAGCAGTTTAGAGACAGGGGCCATGGGCTATGGCTACACCTTC; cdr3_aa: CASSLETGAMGYGYTF
d_call: .; v_call: TRBV5-6; j_call: TRBJ2-5; clone_size: .; cdr3_length: 13; cdr3_nt: TGTGCCAGCAGCTTGGATAGGGGAGAGACCCAGTACTTC; cdr3_aa: CASSLDRGETQYF
d_call: .; v_call: TRBV7-9; j_call: TRBJ1-4; clone_size: .; cdr3_length: 13; cdr3_nt: TGTGCCAGCAGCTTGCGGGATGGGGAAAAACTGTTTTTT; cdr3_aa: CASSLRDGEKLFF
d_call: TRBD1; v_call: TRBV10-3; j_call: TRBJ1-4; clone_size: .; cdr3_length: 14; cdr3_nt: TGTGCCATCAGCCAGGGGGCTGATGTTGAAAAACTGTTTTTT; cdr3_aa: CAISQGADVEKLFF
d_call: TRBD1; v_call: TRBV6-2/TRBV6-3; j_call: TRBJ1-4; clone_size: .; cdr3_length: 15; cdr3_nt: TGTGCCAGCAGTTACCCGACAGGGATGTCGGAAAAACTGTTTTTT; cdr3_aa: CASSYPTGMSEKLFF